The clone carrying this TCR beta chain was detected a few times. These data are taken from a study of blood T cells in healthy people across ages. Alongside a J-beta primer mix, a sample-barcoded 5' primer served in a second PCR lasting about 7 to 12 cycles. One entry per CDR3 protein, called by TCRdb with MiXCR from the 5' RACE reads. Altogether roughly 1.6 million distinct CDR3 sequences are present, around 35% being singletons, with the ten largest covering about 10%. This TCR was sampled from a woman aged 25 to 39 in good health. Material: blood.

The CDR3 nucleotides are TGTGCCAGCTCACCAAACGTGGACAGGGCTGAAAAACTGTTTTTT. Protein sequence: CASSPNVDRAEKLFF. The V and J genes are TRBV18 and TRBJ1-4; 8 bases are a match to TRBD1. Germline V gene data show CDR1 as KGHSH and CDR2 as LQKENI. V trimming: 2 bases; J trimming: 7 bases; junction bases outside the gene matches: 6. The CDR3 runs to 15 residues.